This entry describes one T cell receptor beta chain. The CDR3 contains 16 residues. The germline V gene encodes CDR1 SGHTA and CDR2 FQGNSA. V was pared by 2 bases and J by 2 bases, with 5 bases of the junction left unmatched. Time point: pretreatment peripheral blood. This sample was included in a study of PD-L1 blockade in urothelial cancer. Whole-study context: The median number of T cells present in blood samples was roughly 130,000.

The assay was immunoSEQ multiplex PCR, and TCRdb's table has in-frame clones only and misses some. The sample records 85,000 to 90,000 clones, about 84% being singletons. The V gene is TRBV7-2, the J gene TRBJ2-1; 8 bases match TRBD1. The clonotype comes from a man aged 60-69 years with urothelial cancer. The source was PBMCs, collected around atezolizumab (anti-PD-L1) treatment. CDR3 amino acids: CASSLTGTGAYNEQFF. DNA of the CDR3: TGTGCCAGCAGCTTAACCGGGACAGGAGCCTACAATGAGCAGTTCTTC.